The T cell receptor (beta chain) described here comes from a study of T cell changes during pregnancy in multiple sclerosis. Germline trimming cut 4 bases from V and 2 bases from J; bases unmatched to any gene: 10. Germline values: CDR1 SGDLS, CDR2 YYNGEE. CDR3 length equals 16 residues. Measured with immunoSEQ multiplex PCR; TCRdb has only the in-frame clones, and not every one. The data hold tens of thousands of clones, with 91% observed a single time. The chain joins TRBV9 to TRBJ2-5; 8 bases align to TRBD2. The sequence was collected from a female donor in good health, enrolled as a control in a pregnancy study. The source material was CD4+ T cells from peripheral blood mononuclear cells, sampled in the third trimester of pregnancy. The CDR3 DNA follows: TGTGCCAGCAGCTCTCAGTTAGCGGGGCCTCAAGAGACCCAGTACTTC. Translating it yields CASSSQLAGPQETQYF.